This is a list of T cell receptor beta chains from one sample in a study of cytomegalovirus exposure and HLA in healthy donors. Profiled with immunoSEQ multiplex PCR; TCRdb holds only in-frame clones, not every one. The sample includes approximately 150,000 clones, 80% to 90% of them seen just once. Sequenced input: PBMCs. The receptors originated from a man younger than 35 in good health and CMV-seropositive. Each CDR3 is given with its conserved first and last residue. D genes are given only for firm matches. Clone sizes are given selectively: once, few, many, or a class where the clone is expanded.

d_gene,j_gene,v_gene,abundance,CDR3aa,CDR3nt
TRBD2,TRBJ2-7,TRBV7-9,-,CASSTPGRSDHEQYF,TGTGCCAGCAGCACACCCGGGAGGTCCGACCACGAGCAGTACTTC
TRBD1,TRBJ2-5,TRBV27,-,CASSPQGAGAQYF,TGTGCCAGCAGTCCCCAGGGGGCCGGGGCCCAGTACTTC
TRBD2,TRBJ2-1,TRBV6-6,-,CASSWDNLAGANEQFF,TGTGCCAGCAGTTGGGACAATCTAGCGGGAGCAAATGAGCAGTTCTTC
TRBD1,TRBJ1-5,TRBV30,-,CAWSALTGTGNQPQHF,TGTGCCTGGAGTGCCCTCACCGGGACAGGCAATCAGCCCCAGCATTTT
-,TRBJ2-2,TRBV4-1,-,CASSQEGGEVTGTGELFF,TGCGCCAGCAGCCAAGAGGGGGGGGAAGTGACAGGCACCGGGGAGCTGTTTTTT
TRBD1,TRBJ1-1,TRBV5-6,-,CASSFGSTGGTEAFF,TGTGCCAGCAGCTTCGGGAGCACAGGGGGAACTGAAGCTTTCTTT
-,TRBJ1-1,TRBV27,-,CASTPQGNTEAFF,TGTGCCAGCACCCCCCAGGGGAACACTGAAGCTTTCTTT
TRBD1,TRBJ1-6,TRBV30,-,CAWSEKGQGRRPLHF,TGTGCCTGGAGTGAAAAGGGACAGGGCAGACGACCCCTCCACTTT
-,TRBJ2-1,TRBV18,-,CASSPFPTSSYNEQFF,TGTGCCAGCTCACCATTTCCTACGAGCTCCTACAATGAGCAGTTCTTC
TRBD1,TRBJ1-2,TRBV19,-,CASSTPGTDYGYTF,TGTGCCAGTAGTACCCCCGGGACAGACTATGGCTACACCTTC
-,TRBJ1-5,TRBV9,-,CASSVDPGQPQHF,TGTGCCAGCAGCGTAGACCCGGGGCAGCCCCAGCATTTT
TRBD2,TRBJ2-1,TRBV5-1,-,CASSFTSGANNEQFF,TGCGCCAGCAGCTTTACTAGCGGGGCGAACAATGAGCAGTTCTTC
-,TRBJ2-7,TRBV4-1,-,CASSDTKKWYEQYF,TGCGCCAGCAGCGACACCAAGAAATGGTACGAGCAGTACTTC
TRBD1,TRBJ2-2,TRBV7-9,-,CASSILTGTGELFF,TGTGCCAGCAGCATCTTGACAGGGACCGGGGAGCTGTTTTTT
-,TRBJ1-4,TRBV9,-,CASTLTGGDEKLFF,TGTGCCAGCACCCTGACGGGAGGGGATGAAAAACTGTTTTTT
TRBD2,TRBJ2-2,TRBV5-1,-,CASSLVTRLAVLEGELFF,TGCGCCAGCAGCTTGGTGACCCGGCTAGCGGTCCTTGAGGGGGAGCTGTTTTTT
-,TRBJ1-4,TRBV2,-,CASSQGTSEKLFF,TGTGCCAGCAGTCAGGGAACCTCGGAAAAACTGTTTTTT
-,TRBJ1-5,TRBV19,-,CAAAHAGGQPQHF,TGTGCCGCGGCTCATGCGGGGGGGCAGCCCCAGCATTTT
TRBD1,TRBJ2-7,TRBV4-1,-,CASSQGAGTGGREQYF,TGCGCCAGCAGCCAGGGAGCAGGGACAGGGGGTAGGGAGCAGTACTTC
-,TRBJ2-4,TRBV25-1,-,CASPPIRGTAKNIQYF,TGTGCCAGCCCCCCCATCCGCGGGACAGCCAAAAACATTCAGTACTTC
TRBD1,TRBJ1-1,TRBV5-1,-,CASSPTGGLRNTEAFF,TGCGCCAGCAGCCCAACAGGGGGCTTACGGAACACTGAAGCTTTCTTT
-,TRBJ2-6,TRBV9,few,CASSPFSQGGANVLTF,TGTGCCAGCAGCCCTTTTTCGCAGGGTGGGGCCAACGTCCTGACTTTC
TRBD2,TRBJ2-3,TRBV5-1,-,CASRLAGGTADTQYF,TGCGCCAGCAGGCTAGCGGGAGGGACTGCGGATACGCAGTATTTT
-,TRBJ2-5,TRBV7-9,-,CASSLRQNPQETQYF,TGTGCCAGCAGCCTTCGTCAGAACCCCCAGGAGACCCAGTACTTC
-,TRBJ2-7,TRBV5-1,-,CASSLVGGGHEQYF,TGCGCCAGCAGCTTGGTAGGTGGAGGCCACGAGCAGTACTTC
TRBD2,TRBJ2-2,TRBV5-1,-,CASSLVGSGGTGELFF,TGCGCCAGCAGCTTGGTGGGTAGCGGGGGCACCGGGGAGCTGTTTTTT
-,TRBJ2-3,TRBV5-5,-,CASSPGLIDTQYF,TGTGCCAGCAGCCCTGGACTAATAGATACGCAGTATTTT
-,TRBJ1-3,TRBV5-1,-,CASSLSGAGNTIYF,TGCGCCAGCAGCTTGTCAGGGGCCGGAAACACCATATATTTT
-,TRBJ2-7,TRBV10-3,-,CAISDSGERGTLYEQYF,TGTGCCATCAGTGATTCGGGGGAGAGGGGAACCTTATACGAGCAGTACTTC
-,TRBJ2-5,TRBV2,-,CASRGAREETQYF,TGTGCCAGCAGGGGGGCGAGGGAGGAGACCCAGTACTTC
TRBD2,TRBJ2-5,TRBV13,-,CASSRTSGGVQETQYF,TGTGCCAGCAGCCGAACTAGCGGGGGGGTGCAAGAGACCCAGTACTTC
-,TRBJ1-1,TRBV4-1,-,CASGPKVNTEAFF,TGCGCCAGCGGGCCCAAGGTGAACACTGAAGCTTTCTTT
TRBD1,TRBJ1-2,TRBV6-5,-,CASSYRDRAYGYTF,TGTGCCAGCAGTTACCGGGACAGGGCCTATGGCTACACCTTC
-,TRBJ2-7,TRBV28,-,CASSLQAYEQYF,TGTGCCAGCAGTTTACAGGCCTACGAGCAGTACTTC
TRBD2,TRBJ2-7,TRBV5-1,-,CASTPGSGTVTYEQYF,TGCGCCAGCACTCCCGGAAGCGGGACGGTTACCTACGAGCAGTACTTC
TRBD2,TRBJ2-1,TRBV7-8,-,CASSGTGLAGPYNEQFF,TGTGCCAGCAGTGGGACGGGACTAGCGGGACCTTACAATGAGCAGTTCTTC
TRBD2,TRBJ2-2,TRBV5-1,-,CASSFSSGVNTGELFF,TGCGCCAGCAGCTTTAGTAGCGGGGTGAACACCGGGGAGCTGTTTTTT
TRBD2,TRBJ2-7,TRBV2,-,CASSDKTSAYYEQYF,TGTGCCAGCAGTGACAAAACTAGCGCCTACTACGAGCAGTACTTC
-,TRBJ2-2,TRBV7-9,once,CASSLRQKNTGELFF,TGTGCCAGCAGCTTGAGACAGAAAAACACCGGGGAGCTGTTTTTT
-,TRBJ2-7,TRBV7-9,-,CASSLGQGLQYEQYF,TGTGCCAGCAGTTTGGGGCAGGGGCTACAGTACGAGCAGTACTTC
TRBD2,TRBJ2-3,TRBV27,-,CASRITSGGPGQTQYF,TGTGCCAGCAGGATTACTAGCGGGGGGCCCGGGCAGACGCAGTATTTT
-,TRBJ2-4,TRBV19,-,CASSILGAYENIQYF,TGTGCCAGTAGTATCCTGGGGGCGTATGAAAACATTCAGTACTTC
-,TRBJ1-5,TRBV5-1,few,CASSLDGDQPQHF,TGCGCCAGCAGCTTGGACGGAGATCAGCCCCAGCATTTT
-,TRBJ1-5,TRBV7-8,-,CASSLGLGLIQPQHF,TGTGCCAGCAGCTTAGGTCTGGGCTTAATACAGCCCCAGCATTTT
-,TRBJ1-2,TRBV6-5,-,CASSYPVSGVYGYTF,TGTGCCAGCAGTTATCCCGTGTCAGGGGTCTATGGCTACACCTTC
TRBD1,TRBJ2-7,TRBV30,-,CAETIPGQGSYEQYF,TGTGCCGAAACTATCCCGGGACAGGGCTCCTACGAGCAGTACTTC
-,TRBJ2-2,TRBV10-1,-,CASSESSPGELFF,TGCGCCAGCAGTGAGTCTAGTCCCGGGGAGCTGTTTTTT
-,TRBJ1-5,TRBV18,once,CASSPDRNQPQHF,TGTGCCAGCTCACCGGACAGAAATCAGCCCCAGCATTTT
TRBD1,TRBJ2-5,TRBV5-6,-,CASSWGTEETQYF,TGTGCCAGCAGCTGGGGGACAGAAGAGACCCAGTACTTC
-,TRBJ2-7,TRBV6-1,-,CASSGHGTWADEQYF,TGTGCCAGCAGTGGTCACGGGACATGGGCCGACGAGCAGTACTTC
-,TRBJ1-4,TRBV18,-,CASSPPRELNEKLFF,TGTGCCAGCTCACCACCGCGGGAATTAAATGAAAAACTGTTTTTT
-,TRBJ2-7,TRBV5-5,-,CASSPGKAHYEQYF,TGTGCCAGCAGTCCCGGGAAAGCCCACTACGAGCAGTACTTC
TRBD2,TRBJ2-7,TRBV5-1,few,CASQREGYEQYF,TGCGCCAGCCAGCGGGAGGGGTACGAGCAGTACTTC
-,TRBJ2-7,TRBV2,-,CASRVEEQYF,TGTGCCAGCAGGGTAGAGGAGCAGTACTTC
TRBD2,TRBJ2-5,TRBV9,-,CASSASGGAGETQYF,TGTGCCAGCAGCGCCAGCGGGGGGGCGGGAGAGACCCAGTACTTC
TRBD1,TRBJ2-7,TRBV7-9,few,CASSTTGDEQYF,TGTGCCAGCAGCACCACAGGGGACGAGCAGTACTTC
-,TRBJ2-5,TRBV18,-,CASSPNGLGEEETQYF,TGTGCCAGCTCACCAAATGGTCTAGGGGAGGAAGAGACCCAGTACTTC
-,TRBJ1-5,TRBV30,-,CAWSVGGGNQPQHF,TGTGCCTGGAGTGTTGGCGGAGGCAATCAGCCCCAGCATTTT
TRBD1,TRBJ2-7,TRBV5-1,-,CASSLGQGSYEQYF,TGCGCCAGCAGCTTAGGACAGGGGTCTTACGAGCAGTACTTC
-,TRBJ2-1,TRBV6-5,-,CASRPRTEPYNEQFF,TGTGCCAGCAGGCCCCGGACAGAACCTTACAATGAGCAGTTCTTC